Listed below are T cell receptor beta chains from one sample, sequenced in a study of CD8 T cells in Susac syndrome. TCRdb re-derived calls from the immunoSEQ multiplex PCR reads in MiXCR, one entry per CDR3 protein. In the table there are under 350,000 distinct CDR3 sequences, about 91% of which are singletons. The sequenced sample was CD4+ T cells from PBMCs. All receptors derive from a human donor with multiple sclerosis. Each CDR3 is given with its conserved first and last residue. Fields, in order: clone size, V gene, CDR3 length, J gene, D gene, CDR3 DNA, CDR3 protein. D genes are given only for firm matches. Rows may omit the clone size; those that give it use once, few, many or a size class.

abundance: NA; v_gene: TRBV20-1; len: 12; j_gene: TRBJ2-7; d_gene: NA; CDR3nt: TGCAGTGCGTCCGGGGGCCTCTACGAGCAGTACTTC; CDR3aa: CSASGGLYEQYF
abundance: NA; v_gene: TRBV12-3/TRBV12-4; len: 14; j_gene: TRBJ1-4; d_gene: TRBD1; CDR3nt: TGTGCCAGCACCAGGGACAGGGGTGGTGAAAAACTGTTTTTT; CDR3aa: CASTRDRGGEKLFF
abundance: NA; v_gene: TRBV2; len: 14; j_gene: TRBJ1-4; d_gene: NA; CDR3nt: TGTGCCAGCACCGAGGGGCAGGTTGTGGAAAAACTGTTTTTT; CDR3aa: CASTEGQVVEKLFF
abundance: NA; v_gene: TRBV5-4; len: 18; j_gene: TRBJ2-6; d_gene: NA; CDR3nt: TGTGCCAGCAGCTCCCCCAGGGGATCCGGGGCTGGGGCCAACGTCCTGACTTTC; CDR3aa: CASSSPRGSGAGANVLTF
abundance: NA; v_gene: TRBV29-1; len: 14; j_gene: TRBJ2-3; d_gene: TRBD1; CDR3nt: TGCAGCGAGACCAGGGGGACCCGCACAGATACGCAGTATTTT; CDR3aa: CSETRGTRTDTQYF
abundance: NA; v_gene: TRBV5-1; len: 16; j_gene: TRBJ1-6; d_gene: NA; CDR3nt: TGCGCCAGCAGCGACCGACCTACTGGAGATAATTCACCCCTCCACTTT; CDR3aa: CASSDRPTGDNSPLHF
abundance: NA; v_gene: TRBV20-1; len: 19; j_gene: TRBJ2-3; d_gene: NA; CDR3nt: TGCAGTGCTAGAGGAGGGTGGGCGGGGCGGTCTACTAGCACAGATACGCAGTATTTT; CDR3aa: CSARGGWAGRSTSTDTQYF
abundance: NA; v_gene: TRBV6-2/TRBV6-3; len: 18; j_gene: TRBJ2-7; d_gene: TRBD1; CDR3nt: TGTGCCAGCAGTTACAGCGTCCGGGACAGGGGACACTCCTACGAGCAGTACTTC; CDR3aa: CASSYSVRDRGHSYEQYF
abundance: NA; v_gene: TRBV20-1; len: 14; j_gene: TRBJ1-5; d_gene: TRBD1; CDR3nt: TGCAGTGCTAGAGTCACAGGGGGCGGCCAGCCCCAGCATTTT; CDR3aa: CSARVTGGGQPQHF
abundance: NA; v_gene: TRBV12-3/TRBV12-4; len: 14; j_gene: TRBJ2-5; d_gene: NA; CDR3nt: TGTGCCAGCAGTTTCGAACGGGTCCAAGAGACCCAGTACTTC; CDR3aa: CASSFERVQETQYF
abundance: NA; v_gene: TRBV25-1; len: 15; j_gene: TRBJ2-1; d_gene: TRBD2; CDR3nt: TGTGCCAGCAGACTAGCGGGAGGGAGCTTCGATGAGCAGTTCTTC; CDR3aa: CASRLAGGSFDEQFF
abundance: NA; v_gene: TRBV30; len: 13; j_gene: TRBJ1-2; d_gene: NA; CDR3nt: TGTGCCTGGAGTAAAGGCCAGTTTTATGGCTACACCTTC; CDR3aa: CAWSKGQFYGYTF
abundance: NA; v_gene: TRBV19; len: 16; j_gene: TRBJ1-5; d_gene: NA; CDR3nt: TGTGCCAGTAGACGGGCCGGGGAAGAGAGCAATCAGCCCCAGCATTTT; CDR3aa: CASRRAGEESNQPQHF
abundance: NA; v_gene: TRBV13; len: 15; j_gene: TRBJ2-2; d_gene: TRBD2; CDR3nt: TGTGCCAGCAGTTACCAGCGGGAGGCCACCGGGGAGCTGTTTTTT; CDR3aa: CASSYQREATGELFF
abundance: NA; v_gene: TRBV11-2; len: 16; j_gene: TRBJ1-4; d_gene: TRBD1; CDR3nt: TGTGCCAGCAGCATAGGACGGACAGGGGAGCTTCGAGGGCTGTTTTTT; CDR3aa: CASSIGRTGELRGLFF
abundance: NA; v_gene: TRBV20-1; len: 20; j_gene: TRBJ2-5; d_gene: TRBD2; CDR3nt: TGCAGTGCTAGCAGATATACCGGGACTAGCGGGGGGGCCGTAGGAGAGACCCAGTACTTC; CDR3aa: CSASRYTGTSGGAVGETQYF
abundance: NA; v_gene: TRBV20-1; len: 14; j_gene: TRBJ2-2; d_gene: NA; CDR3nt: TGCAGTGCTAGAGAGGGGATGAAGACCGGGGAGCTGTTTTTT; CDR3aa: CSAREGMKTGELFF
abundance: NA; v_gene: TRBV29-1; len: 13; j_gene: TRBJ2-3; d_gene: NA; CDR3nt: TGCAGCGCACCGGGAGTTAGCACAGATACGCAGTATTTT; CDR3aa: CSAPGVSTDTQYF
abundance: NA; v_gene: TRBV29-1; len: 14; j_gene: TRBJ1-5; d_gene: NA; CDR3nt: TGCAGCGTTCGGGACGGCGACGGATTGAGGACCCAGCATTTT; CDR3aa: CSVRDGDGLRTQHF
abundance: NA; v_gene: TRBV7-8; len: 18; j_gene: TRBJ2-1; d_gene: NA; CDR3nt: TGTGCCAGCAGCCCAAAAGTCCGGTTTTCACTCTCCTACAATGAGCAGTTCTTC; CDR3aa: CASSPKVRFSLSYNEQFF
abundance: NA; v_gene: TRBV2; len: 11; j_gene: TRBJ2-5; d_gene: NA; CDR3nt: TGTGCCAGCAGTGTGGGAGAGACCCAGTACTTC; CDR3aa: CASSVGETQYF
abundance: NA; v_gene: TRBV18; len: 15; j_gene: TRBJ1-5; d_gene: NA; CDR3nt: TGTGCCAGCTCACCAGAATGGGTCCAAAATCAGCCCCAGCATTTT; CDR3aa: CASSPEWVQNQPQHF
abundance: NA; v_gene: TRBV11-1; len: 17; j_gene: TRBJ1-1; d_gene: NA; CDR3nt: TGTGCCAGCAGCTTAGACGCGGACGCTCCTTCGGGGACTGAAGCTTTCTTT; CDR3aa: CASSLDADAPSGTEAFF
abundance: NA; v_gene: TRBV19; len: 14; j_gene: TRBJ1-4; d_gene: NA; CDR3nt: TGTGCCAGCAGACGTGGGGGCGCCTCTGAAAAACTGTTTTTT; CDR3aa: CASRRGGASEKLFF
abundance: few; v_gene: TRBV18; len: 13; j_gene: TRBJ1-2; d_gene: NA; CDR3nt: TGTGCCAGCTCCGAGGACAGAAACTATGGCTACACCTTC; CDR3aa: CASSEDRNYGYTF
abundance: NA; v_gene: TRBV7-8; len: 15; j_gene: TRBJ1-2; d_gene: TRBD1; CDR3nt: TGTGCCAGCAGCTCCCGGGACAGGGAGTACTATGGCTACACCTTC; CDR3aa: CASSSRDREYYGYTF
abundance: NA; v_gene: TRBV20-1; len: 14; j_gene: TRBJ2-4; d_gene: TRBD1; CDR3nt: TGCAGTGCTAGAGAGGACAGGGGCAAAAACATTCAGTACTTC; CDR3aa: CSAREDRGKNIQYF
abundance: NA; v_gene: TRBV30; len: 14; j_gene: TRBJ2-7; d_gene: TRBD1; CDR3nt: TGTGCCTGTCCGGCCAGGGGGAATTCCAACGAGCAGTACTTC; CDR3aa: CACPARGNSNEQYF
abundance: NA; v_gene: TRBV5-1; len: 15; j_gene: TRBJ1-5; d_gene: NA; CDR3nt: TGCGCCAGCAGCCCCGACAGTCCTTCGATTCAGCCCCAGCATTTT; CDR3aa: CASSPDSPSIQPQHF
abundance: NA; v_gene: TRBV20-1; len: 17; j_gene: TRBJ1-5; d_gene: NA; CDR3nt: TGCAGTGCTAGAGATTTAACGATTCCTTATAGCAATCAGCCCCAGCATTTT; CDR3aa: CSARDLTIPYSNQPQHF
abundance: NA; v_gene: TRBV3-1; len: 15; j_gene: TRBJ2-7; d_gene: TRBD2; CDR3nt: TGTGCCAGCAGCCGAGGTCCCGGGACTAGTTACGAGCAGTACTTC; CDR3aa: CASSRGPGTSYEQYF
abundance: NA; v_gene: TRBV19; len: 16; j_gene: TRBJ2-7; d_gene: TRBD1; CDR3nt: TGTGCCAGTAGTGGGTCGGGGACAGCCCGCTCCTACGAGCAGTACTTC; CDR3aa: CASSGSGTARSYEQYF
abundance: once; v_gene: TRBV5-1; len: 16; j_gene: TRBJ1-1; d_gene: NA; CDR3nt: TGCGCCAGCTCTCGCTGGGGACGGGGAAGAGTCACTGAAGCTTTCTTT; CDR3aa: CASSRWGRGRVTEAFF
abundance: NA; v_gene: TRBV29-1; len: 12; j_gene: TRBJ1-1; d_gene: NA; CDR3nt: TGCAGCGTGAGGGTGAGCGGCACTGAAGCTTTCTTT; CDR3aa: CSVRVSGTEAFF
abundance: NA; v_gene: TRBV20-1; len: 13; j_gene: TRBJ2-1; d_gene: NA; CDR3nt: TGCAGTGCTAGAGATACCCTTTTGGACAGGCAGTTCTTC; CDR3aa: CSARDTLLDRQFF
abundance: few; v_gene: TRBV3-1; len: 13; j_gene: TRBJ2-5; d_gene: NA; CDR3nt: TGTGCCAGCAGCCGCGTTCTGGGAGAGACCCAGTACTTC; CDR3aa: CASSRVLGETQYF
abundance: NA; v_gene: TRBV5-1; len: 16; j_gene: TRBJ2-7; d_gene: TRBD1; CDR3nt: TGCGCCAGCAGCTTGGATGGGACAGGGAGTATCTACGAGCAGTACTTC; CDR3aa: CASSLDGTGSIYEQYF
abundance: NA; v_gene: TRBV20-1; len: 14; j_gene: TRBJ2-7; d_gene: TRBD2; CDR3nt: TGCAGTGCTAGTCCGGCGGGAGAAGGCTACGAGCAGTACTTC; CDR3aa: CSASPAGEGYEQYF
abundance: NA; v_gene: TRBV7-9; len: 12; j_gene: TRBJ1-4; d_gene: NA; CDR3nt: TGTGCCAGCAGCGGCCAAGGTGAAAAACTGTTTTTT; CDR3aa: CASSGQGEKLFF
abundance: NA; v_gene: TRBV7-9; len: 12; j_gene: TRBJ2-5; d_gene: NA; CDR3nt: TGTGCCAGCACCCTCCGCGGGGAGACCCAGTACTTC; CDR3aa: CASTLRGETQYF
abundance: few; v_gene: TRBV7-2; len: 15; j_gene: TRBJ2-7; d_gene: NA; CDR3nt: TGTGCCAGCAGCTTAACCCAGGGAAGTTACTACGAGCAGTACTTC; CDR3aa: CASSLTQGSYYEQYF
abundance: NA; v_gene: TRBV4-3; len: 16; j_gene: TRBJ2-1; d_gene: TRBD2; CDR3nt: TGCGCCAGCAGCCAAGAGGGACTAGGTGGTTACAATGAGCAGTTCTTC; CDR3aa: CASSQEGLGGYNEQFF
abundance: once; v_gene: TRBV6-2/TRBV6-3; len: 14; j_gene: TRBJ1-6; d_gene: NA; CDR3nt: TGTGCCAGCAATCGCAGGGCAGTAAATTCACCCCTCCACTTT; CDR3aa: CASNRRAVNSPLHF
abundance: NA; v_gene: TRBV12-3/TRBV12-4; len: 16; j_gene: TRBJ2-3; d_gene: TRBD2; CDR3nt: TGTGCCAGCAGTCTTCATGGGACTAGCGGGAAGCGCACGCAGTATTTT; CDR3aa: CASSLHGTSGKRTQYF
abundance: NA; v_gene: TRBV12-3/TRBV12-4; len: 11; j_gene: TRBJ1-1; d_gene: NA; CDR3nt: TGTGCCAGCTCTAGCGTAGGGGTAGCTTTCTTT; CDR3aa: CASSSVGVAFF
abundance: NA; v_gene: TRBV30; len: 15; j_gene: TRBJ1-2; d_gene: NA; CDR3nt: TGTGCCTGGAGTGTATCCCTTCGGGGGGCTGATGGCTACACCTTC; CDR3aa: CAWSVSLRGADGYTF
abundance: NA; v_gene: TRBV30; len: 15; j_gene: TRBJ2-7; d_gene: NA; CDR3nt: TGTGCCTGGAGTGTGGCGGCCAGCAGTTCCTACGAGCAGTACTTC; CDR3aa: CAWSVAASSSYEQYF
abundance: NA; v_gene: TRBV5-1; len: 14; j_gene: TRBJ1-2; d_gene: NA; CDR3nt: TGCGCCAGCAGCTTGGGCGGAGGGGGGGACGGCTACACCTTC; CDR3aa: CASSLGGGGDGYTF
abundance: NA; v_gene: TRBV5-1; len: 16; j_gene: TRBJ2-2; d_gene: TRBD1; CDR3nt: TGCGCCAGCAGCCCCGGACAGGGGGCTAACACCGGGGAGCTGTTTTTT; CDR3aa: CASSPGQGANTGELFF
abundance: NA; v_gene: TRBV7-2; len: 12; j_gene: TRBJ1-2; d_gene: NA; CDR3nt: TGTGCCAGCACGGCGGGGGCCGAGGGCTACACCTTC; CDR3aa: CASTAGAEGYTF
abundance: NA; v_gene: TRBV7-8; len: 15; j_gene: TRBJ2-1; d_gene: NA; CDR3nt: TGTGCCAGCAGACAAGTTCCCTCGATCTACAATGAGCAGTTCTTC; CDR3aa: CASRQVPSIYNEQFF
abundance: NA; v_gene: TRBV12-5; len: 16; j_gene: TRBJ1-3; d_gene: NA; CDR3nt: TGTGCTAGTGGTTTGAGGGTTAGCCGCTCTGGAAACACCATATATTTT; CDR3aa: CASGLRVSRSGNTIYF
abundance: once; v_gene: TRBV12-3/TRBV12-4; len: 16; j_gene: TRBJ1-1; d_gene: NA; CDR3nt: TGTGCCAGCAGACTCCCGGGACTCCATCGTAACACTGAAGCTTTCTTT; CDR3aa: CASRLPGLHRNTEAFF
abundance: NA; v_gene: TRBV20-1; len: 15; j_gene: TRBJ1-5; d_gene: NA; CDR3nt: TGCAGTGCCGCCAGCCTACAGCGAGGTTTTCAGCCCCAGCATTTT; CDR3aa: CSAASLQRGFQPQHF
abundance: NA; v_gene: TRBV19; len: 14; j_gene: TRBJ1-2; d_gene: TRBD1; CDR3nt: TGTGCCAGTACTCTAAAGACAGGGAACTATGGCTACACCTTC; CDR3aa: CASTLKTGNYGYTF
abundance: NA; v_gene: TRBV2; len: 15; j_gene: TRBJ2-1; d_gene: NA; CDR3nt: TGTGCCAGTGAGACCAGGGGACTCGAAAACAATGAGCAGTTCTTC; CDR3aa: CASETRGLENNEQFF
abundance: NA; v_gene: TRBV5-8; len: 15; j_gene: TRBJ1-1; d_gene: TRBD1; CDR3nt: TGTGCCACTTTCCTGACAGGGGGCGCGGACACTGAAGCTTTCTTT; CDR3aa: CATFLTGGADTEAFF
abundance: NA; v_gene: TRBV7-2; len: 12; j_gene: TRBJ2-5; d_gene: NA; CDR3nt: TGTGCCAGCAGCTTAGATAGGGAGACCCAGTACTTC; CDR3aa: CASSLDRETQYF
abundance: NA; v_gene: TRBV6-2/TRBV6-3; len: 16; j_gene: TRBJ2-7; d_gene: NA; CDR3nt: TGTGCCAGCAGCCACTCCAATGATGTGGTTATATACGAGCAGTACTTC; CDR3aa: CASSHSNDVVIYEQYF